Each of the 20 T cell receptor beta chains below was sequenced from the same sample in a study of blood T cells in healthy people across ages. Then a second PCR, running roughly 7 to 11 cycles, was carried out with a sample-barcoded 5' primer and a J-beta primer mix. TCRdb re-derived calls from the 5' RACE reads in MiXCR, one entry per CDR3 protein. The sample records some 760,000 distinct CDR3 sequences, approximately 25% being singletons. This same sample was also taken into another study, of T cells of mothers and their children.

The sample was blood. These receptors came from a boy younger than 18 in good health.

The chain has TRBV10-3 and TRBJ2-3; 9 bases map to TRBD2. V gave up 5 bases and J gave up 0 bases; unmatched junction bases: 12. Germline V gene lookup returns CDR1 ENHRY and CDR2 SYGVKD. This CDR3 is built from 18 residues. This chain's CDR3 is CAISSRLAAVPSTDTQYF. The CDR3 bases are TGTGCCATCAGTTCCAGACTAGCGGCGGTCCCTAGCACAGATACGCAGTATTTT.

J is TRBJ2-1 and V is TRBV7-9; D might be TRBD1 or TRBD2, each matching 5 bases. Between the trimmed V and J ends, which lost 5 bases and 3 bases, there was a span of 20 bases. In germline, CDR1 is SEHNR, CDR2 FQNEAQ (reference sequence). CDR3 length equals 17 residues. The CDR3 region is CASSEQPGRRVYNEQFF. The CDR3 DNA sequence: TGTGCCAGCAGCGAGCAACCGGGACGGCGGGTCTACAATGAGCAGTTCTTC.

The chain's CDR3 is CSVVFWAGATYNEQFF. The CDR3 DNA sequence: TGCAGCGTTGTTTTCTGGGCGGGAGCAACCTACAATGAGCAGTTCTTC. The rearrangement uses TRBV29-1 and TRBJ2-1; 7 positions match TRBD2. The CDR3 has 16 residues. V gave up 4 bases and J gave up 2 bases; unmatched junction bases: 11. Germline V gene data show CDR1 as SQVTM and CDR2 as ANQGSEA.

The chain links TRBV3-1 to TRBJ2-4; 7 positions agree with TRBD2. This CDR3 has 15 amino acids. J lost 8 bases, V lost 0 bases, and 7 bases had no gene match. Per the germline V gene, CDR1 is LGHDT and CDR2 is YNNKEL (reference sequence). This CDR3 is CASSQEAGEVDIQYF. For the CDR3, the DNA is TGTGCCAGCAGCCAAGAGGCGGGGGAGGTAGACATTCAGTACTTC. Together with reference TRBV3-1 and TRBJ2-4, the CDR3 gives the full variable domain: DTAVSQTPKYLVTQMGNDKSIKCEQNLGHDTMYWYKQDSKKFLKIMFSYNNKELIINETVPNRFSPKSPDKAHLNLHINSLELGDSAVYFCASSQEAGEVDIQYFGAGTRLSVL.

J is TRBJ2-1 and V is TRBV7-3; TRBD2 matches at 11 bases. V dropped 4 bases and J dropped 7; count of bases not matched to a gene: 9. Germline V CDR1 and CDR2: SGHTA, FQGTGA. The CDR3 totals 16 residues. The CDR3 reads CASSSYGTSGRNEQFF. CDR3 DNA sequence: TGTGCCAGCAGCTCCTATGGGACTAGCGGTCGTAATGAGCAGTTCTTC.

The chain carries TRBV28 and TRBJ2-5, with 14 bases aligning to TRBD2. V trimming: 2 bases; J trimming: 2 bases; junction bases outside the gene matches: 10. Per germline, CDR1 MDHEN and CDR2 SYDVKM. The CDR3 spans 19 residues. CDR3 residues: CASSLPRLAGGREQETQYF. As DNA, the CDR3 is TGTGCCAGCAGTTTACCCCGACTAGCGGGGGGGCGGGAACAAGAGACCCAGTACTTC.

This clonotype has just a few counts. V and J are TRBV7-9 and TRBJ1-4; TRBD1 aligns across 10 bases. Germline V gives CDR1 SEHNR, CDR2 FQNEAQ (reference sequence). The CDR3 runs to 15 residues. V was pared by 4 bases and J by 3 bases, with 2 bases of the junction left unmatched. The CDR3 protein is CASSSGTGANEKLFF. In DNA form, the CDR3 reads TGTGCCAGCAGCTCCGGGACAGGGGCTAATGAAAAACTGTTTTTT.

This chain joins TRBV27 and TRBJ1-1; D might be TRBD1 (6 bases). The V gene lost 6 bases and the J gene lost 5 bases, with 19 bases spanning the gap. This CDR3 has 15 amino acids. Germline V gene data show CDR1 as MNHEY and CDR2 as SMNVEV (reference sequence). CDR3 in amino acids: CASSPNWGGRTEAFF. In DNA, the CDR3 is TGTGCCAGCAGCCCAAACTGGGGGGGCCGAACTGAAGCTTTCTTT.

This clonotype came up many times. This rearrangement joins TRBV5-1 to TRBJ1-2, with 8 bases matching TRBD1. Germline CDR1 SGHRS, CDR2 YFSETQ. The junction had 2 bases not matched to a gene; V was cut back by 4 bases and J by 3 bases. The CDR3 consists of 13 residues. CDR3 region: CASSATGDYGYTF. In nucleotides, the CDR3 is TGCGCCAGCAGCGCGACAGGGGACTATGGCTACACCTTC.

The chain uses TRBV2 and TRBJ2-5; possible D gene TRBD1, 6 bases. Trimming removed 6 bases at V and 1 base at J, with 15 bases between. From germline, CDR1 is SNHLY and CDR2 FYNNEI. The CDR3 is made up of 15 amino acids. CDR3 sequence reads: CASRNQTGPQETQYF. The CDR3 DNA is TGTGCCAGCAGGAATCAGACAGGCCCCCAAGAGACCCAGTACTTC.

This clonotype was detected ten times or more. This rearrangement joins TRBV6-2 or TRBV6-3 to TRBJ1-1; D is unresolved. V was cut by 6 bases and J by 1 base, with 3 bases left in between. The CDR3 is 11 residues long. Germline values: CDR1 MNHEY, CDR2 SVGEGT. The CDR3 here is CASSRNTEAFF. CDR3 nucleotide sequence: TGTGCCAGCAGCCGGAACACTGAAGCTTTCTTT.

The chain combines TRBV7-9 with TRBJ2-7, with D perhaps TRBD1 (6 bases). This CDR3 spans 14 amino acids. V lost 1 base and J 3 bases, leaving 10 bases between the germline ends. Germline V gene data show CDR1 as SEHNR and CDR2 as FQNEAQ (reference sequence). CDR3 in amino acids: CASSLEDSNYEQYF. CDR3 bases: TGTGCCAGCAGCTTAGAGGACAGCAACTACGAGCAGTACTTC.

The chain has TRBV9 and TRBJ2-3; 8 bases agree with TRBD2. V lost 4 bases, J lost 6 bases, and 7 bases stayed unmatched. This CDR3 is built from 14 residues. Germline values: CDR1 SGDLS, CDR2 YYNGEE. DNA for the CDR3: TGTGCCAGCAGCCCTCGACTAGCGACGGATACGCAGTATTTT. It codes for CASSPRLATDTQYF.

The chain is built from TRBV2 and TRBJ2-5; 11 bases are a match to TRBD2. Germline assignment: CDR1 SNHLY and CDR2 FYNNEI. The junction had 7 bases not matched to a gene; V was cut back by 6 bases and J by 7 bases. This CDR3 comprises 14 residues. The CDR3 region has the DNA TGTGCCAGCAGACCGGGACTAGCGGTCGGGACCCAGTACTTC. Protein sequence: CASRPGLAVGTQYF.

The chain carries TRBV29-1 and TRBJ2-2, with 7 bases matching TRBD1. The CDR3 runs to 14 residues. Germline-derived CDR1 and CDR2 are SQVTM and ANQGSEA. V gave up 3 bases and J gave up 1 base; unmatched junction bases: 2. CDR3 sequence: CSVEGQKNTGELFF. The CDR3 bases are TGCAGCGTTGAGGGACAGAAGAACACCGGGGAGCTGTTTTTT.

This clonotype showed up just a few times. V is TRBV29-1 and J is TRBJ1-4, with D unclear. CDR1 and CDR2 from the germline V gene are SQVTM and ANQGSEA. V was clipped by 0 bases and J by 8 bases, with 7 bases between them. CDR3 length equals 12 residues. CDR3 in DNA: TGCAGCGTTGAAGATCGGTCGGAAAAACTGTTTTTT. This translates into CSVEDRSEKLFF.

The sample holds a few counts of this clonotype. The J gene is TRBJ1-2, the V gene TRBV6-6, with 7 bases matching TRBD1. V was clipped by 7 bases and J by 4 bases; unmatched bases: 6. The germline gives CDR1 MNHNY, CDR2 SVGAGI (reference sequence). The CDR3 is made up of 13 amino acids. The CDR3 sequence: CASTIGTAYGYTF. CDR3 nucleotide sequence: TGTGCCAGCACCATAGGGACAGCCTATGGCTACACCTTC.

The CDR3 coding sequence is TGTGCCAGCAGCGGCCTGACAGGGGCTGGCGAGACCCAGTACTTC. Protein sequence: CASSGLTGAGETQYF. This chain connects TRBV9 to TRBJ2-5, with 8 bases matching TRBD1. Germline CDR1 reads SGDLS; CDR2 reads YYNGEE. J lost 5 bases, V lost 3 bases, and 9 bases had no gene match. CDR3 length equals 15 residues.

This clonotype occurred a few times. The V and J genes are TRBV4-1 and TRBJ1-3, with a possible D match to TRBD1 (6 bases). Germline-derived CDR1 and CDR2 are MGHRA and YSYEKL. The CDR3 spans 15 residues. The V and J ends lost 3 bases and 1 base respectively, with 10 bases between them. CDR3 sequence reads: CASSHNQGSGNTIYF. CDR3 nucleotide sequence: TGCGCCAGCAGCCATAATCAGGGGTCTGGAAACACCATATATTTT.

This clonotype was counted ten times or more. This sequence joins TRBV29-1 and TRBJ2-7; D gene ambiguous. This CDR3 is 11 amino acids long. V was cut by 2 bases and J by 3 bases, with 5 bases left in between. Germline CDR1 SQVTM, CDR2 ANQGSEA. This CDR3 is CSVEQNYEQYF. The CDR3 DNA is TGCAGCGTTGAACAGAACTACGAGCAGTACTTC.